One sample yielded the 4 T cell receptor beta chains listed below, sequenced in a study of regulatory T cells in long-lasting Graves disease. Described time point: persistent/refractory GD, antithyroid drugs over 5 years with positive TRAb. PBMC RNA was the source of the TCR library. For TCR beta, libraries came from iRepertoire HTBI primers and Arm-PCR of CDR3 regions. TCRdb reanalysed the multiplex PCR reads using MiXCR and keeps one entry per CDR3 protein. The table has about 310,000 distinct CDR3 sequences, 20% to 25% seen once. Sequenced material: peripheral blood mononuclear cells (PBMCs), taken when the disease was refractory, from a patient treated with antithyroid drugs. These receptors were collected from a female donor with Graves disease.

This clonotype has a count of ten or more. The V gene is TRBV11-2, the J gene TRBJ2-7; 12 nucleotides align to TRBD2. CDR3 length: 19 amino acids. V shed 4 bases and J 2 bases; nucleotides not matched to a gene: 15. Germline CDR1 reads SGHAT; CDR2 reads FQNNGV. Written as DNA, the CDR3 is TGTGCCAGCAGCTGGGACAGGGCAGCTCTAGCGGGAGGGCCCTACGAGCAGTACTTC. This codes for CASSWDRAALAGGPYEQYF.

The V and J genes are TRBV29-1 and TRBJ2-7; 11 bases are a match to TRBD2. The CDR3 has 15 residues. The germline V gene has CDR1 SQVTM and CDR2 ANQGSEA. J lost 4 bases, V lost 6 bases, and 11 bases had no gene match. The CDR3 DNA sequence: TGCAGCGTAACCTTACCGACTAGCGGGATTTACGAGCAGTACTTC. Its translation is CSVTLPTSGIYEQYF.

On this clonotype itself: A single base separates this from a much larger clone, so it may be a read error. The chain uses TRBV7-2 and TRBJ2-7, with D possibly TRBD2 on 6 matching bases. Germline-derived CDR1 and CDR2 are SGHTA and FQGNSA. CDR3 length equals 14 residues. V shed 2 bases and J shed 5 bases, with 13 bases lying between them. This CDR3 is CASSLISGLDEQYF. The CDR3 coding sequence is TGTGCCAGCAGCTTAATTAGCGGTTTGGACGAGCAGTACTTC.

There are many counts of this clonotype. The V gene is TRBV24-1, the J gene TRBJ1-1, with D perhaps TRBD1 (6 bases). The V end lost 2 bases, the J end lost 6 bases, and 12 bases lay between the germline ends. In germline, CDR1 is KGHDR, CDR2 SFDVKD. This CDR3 has 14 amino acids. CDR3 in amino acids: CATSDSWGGPEAFF. Written as DNA, the CDR3 is TGTGCCACCAGTGATTCTTGGGGGGGCCCTGAAGCTTTCTTT.